These T cell receptor beta chains were read from a single sample in a study of T-cell memory formation after mild COVID-19. TCRdb used MiXCR to reprocess the 5' RACE reads, holding one entry per CDR3 protein. This sample has roughly 190,000 distinct CDR3 sequences, with around 30% found just once. The sequenced sample consisted of PBMCs or a T cell subset sorted from them (not recorded which). These receptor sequences come from an adult woman who had mild COVID-19 (a few samples of this study predate the infection). Cell type and time point are not known. CDR3s include the opening cysteine and the closing phenylalanine or tryptophan. The D gene is left open where the match is weak. Clone size is shown for a subset of rows, as once, few, many or a class of expanded clone.

clone_size | d_call | j_call | v_call | cdr3_aa | cdr3_nt
few | NA | TRBJ1-1 | TRBV7-2 | CASSLARGANEAFF | TGTGCCAGCAGCTTAGCGAGAGGGGCGAATGAAGCTTTCTTT
few | TRBD1 | TRBJ1-1 | TRBV3-1 | CASSQLGTGGTEAFF | TGTGCCAGCAGCCAACTTGGGACAGGGGGCACTGAAGCTTTCTTT
few | TRBD2 | TRBJ2-7 | TRBV12-3/TRBV12-4 | CASTLRGGLVNEQYF | TGTGCCAGCACCCTACGTGGGGGACTAGTTAACGAGCAGTACTTC
few | NA | TRBJ2-3 | TRBV29-1 | CSVGLGAGDTQYF | TGCAGCGTTGGTCTAGGGGCCGGAGATACGCAGTATTTT
many | NA | TRBJ1-1 | TRBV7-2 | CASSTRRNTEAFF | TGTGCCAGCAGCACCCGACGGAACACTGAAGCTTTCTTT
few | NA | TRBJ2-1 | TRBV2 | CASSDPTGTNEQFF | TGTGCCAGCAGTGACCCCACAGGGACCAATGAGCAGTTCTTC
NA | NA | TRBJ1-2 | TRBV7-2 | CASSLARKKGYGYTF | TGTGCCAGCAGCTTAGCGAGGAAAAAGGGCTATGGCTACACCTTC
NA | NA | TRBJ2-1 | TRBV20-1 | CSASSPGLSYNEQFF | TGCAGTGCTAGTTCCCCGGGCCTCTCCTACAATGAGCAGTTCTTC
NA | NA | TRBJ2-1 | TRBV3-1 | CASSQYDLSNEQFF | TGTGCCAGCAGCCAATACGACTTGAGCAATGAGCAGTTCTTC
NA | NA | TRBJ2-3 | TRBV7-9 | CASSLLADHTDTQYF | TGTGCCAGCAGCTTATTAGCGGATCACACAGATACGCAGTATTTT
NA | TRBD2 | TRBJ2-1 | TRBV7-9 | CASSLGASGGSYNEQFF | TGTGCCAGCAGCTTAGGGGCTAGCGGGGGCTCCTACAATGAGCAGTTCTTC
NA | NA | TRBJ2-1 | TRBV2 | CASKLGRGVNEQFF | TGTGCCAGCAAGTTGGGCAGGGGAGTCAATGAGCAGTTCTTC
NA | NA | TRBJ2-1 | TRBV7-2 | CASSSSIAYNEQFF | TGTGCCAGCAGCTCCTCGATCGCCTACAATGAGCAGTTCTTC
NA | TRBD1 | TRBJ2-1 | TRBV5-1 | CASSSATSGQGRHEQFF | TGCGCCAGCAGCTCAGCTACCTCGGGACAGGGGAGACATGAGCAGTTCTTC
NA | NA | TRBJ1-1 | TRBV3-1 | CASSQVVLGPEAFF | TGTGCCAGCAGCCAAGTAGTTCTCGGACCTGAAGCTTTCTTT
NA | NA | TRBJ2-3 | TRBV6-2/TRBV6-3 | CASSYAGTDTQYF | TGTGCCAGCAGTTACGCAGGGACAGATACGCAGTATTTT
NA | TRBD2 | TRBJ2-5 | TRBV3-1 | CASSHPSSGRAYGTQYF | TGTGCCAGCAGCCACCCCTCTAGCGGGAGGGCCTACGGGACCCAGTACTTC
few | TRBD1 | TRBJ1-5 | TRBV12-3/TRBV12-4 | CASREDRVNQPQHF | TGTGCCAGCAGAGAGGACAGGGTTAATCAGCCCCAGCATTTT
few | NA | TRBJ2-2 | TRBV30 | CAWSGGQGDTGELFF | TGTGCCTGGAGTGGGGGGCAGGGCGACACCGGGGAGCTGTTTTTT
NA | NA | TRBJ2-7 | TRBV29-1 | CSVSLLDKRVYEQYF | TGCAGCGTTTCTCTCCTGGACAAACGGGTCTACGAGCAGTACTTC